The sequence of this T cell receptor beta chain was determined in a study of CXCR3-negative and CXCR3-positive naive CD8 T cells. It was by 5' RACE with UMI labels that the TRB cDNA libraries were prepared. With the 5' RACE reads reprocessed, TCRdb shows one record per CDR3 protein and no DNA. This repertoire includes roughly 40,000 distinct CDR3 sequences. Per CD8+ T cell subset, triplicate sorts of fewer than 350,000 cells each were done. Germline CDR1 and CDR2: LNHDA and SQIVND (reference sequence). The CDR3 sequence is 15 residues long. As regards this clonotype: Its antigen is not known.

The study, taken as a whole, reports: Once cells were cryopreserved, CXCR3 expression went down partly, and most assays used fresh PBMCs. Memory cells diverged, while naive CXCR3-positive and CXCR3-negative cells had similar TRBV-TRBJ usage.

Sequencing used memory CD8+ T cells from blood. This TCR was sampled from a human donor in good health. Some clones in this sample may be carry-over from other donors' samples. This chain joins TRBV19 and TRBJ1-5. The CDR3 is CASSINPGLNQPQHF.